This T cell receptor beta chain was identified during a study of CXCR3-negative and CXCR3-positive naive CD8 T cells. Study overall: Per library, roughly 1.6 +/- 0.3 million reads; 140 million or so TRB reads overall.

A remark on this clonotype: Its specificity is not known.

The CDR3 length is 14 residues. Germline V lookup: CDR1 MNHEY, CDR2 SMNVEV (reference sequence). Points from the study as a whole: CXCR3-negative naive cells had less hydrophobic TRB CDR3s than did CXCR3-positive naive cells.

UMI-tagged TRB cDNA libraries were built via 5' RACE. TCRdb reworked the 5' RACE reads into one entry per CDR3 protein, no DNA. The sample spans around 88,000 distinct CDR3 sequences; the ten largest clones claim approximately 0.82%. The source of this sequence is a human donor in good health. Some clones in this sample may be carry-over from other donors' samples. V usage is TRBV27 and J usage is TRBJ1-6; the D gene TCRdb calls, TRBD1, cannot be checked with no DNA. The sample consisted of naive CXCR3+ CD8+ T cells from blood. Subset noted: CD45RO-CCR7+CD27+CD95- naive CD8+ T cells expressing CXCR3 (TNR3+). CDR3 residues: CASSLQGVNSPLHF.